The present T cell receptor (beta chain) was sequenced within a study of blood T cell repertoires in COVID-19. Repertoires were generated with immunoSEQ multiplex PCR, while TCRdb's copy carries only in-frame clones and drops some. The table has about 220,000 clones, about three quarters seen once; the top ten hold 7% to 8.5%. This CDR3 contains 16 residues. Germline values: CDR1 MGHRA, CDR2 YSYEKL. The J segment lost 3 bases and the V segment lost 7 bases, leaving 10 bases of the junction unmatched. The TCR sequence derives from a woman aged 70-85 years with acute or convalescent COVID-19. The chain has TRBV4-1 and TRBJ2-1; 9 bases agree with TRBD2. The sample comprised peripheral blood. The CDR3 coding sequence is TGCGCCAGCACCGTGGGCGGGGGGGCGCTCTACAATGAGCAGTTCTTC. As protein: CASTVGGGALYNEQFF.